This T cell receptor beta chain was sequenced for a study of Graves' ophthalmopathy and Graves' hyperthyroidism. Germline V gene sequence: CDR1 SEHNR, CDR2 FQNEAQ (reference sequence). The CDR3 contains 14 residues. V lost 5 bases to trimming and J lost 7 bases; unmatched junction nucleotides: 9. This clonotype was seen at least ten times. Its antigen is unknown. General observations from the study: Among expanded thyroid clonotypes above 0.001 frequency, most also occurred in blood. The model's ophthalmopathy progression predictions had approximately 71% sensitivity and less than 75% specificity.

Investigators amplified TCR beta CDR3 regions from RNA transcripts. RT-PCR was first run with HTBI primers, then multiplex PCR in a second round. TCRdb ran MiXCR on the multiplex PCR reads and lists one entry per CDR3 protein. The table shows about 590,000 distinct CDR3 sequences, with just under 40% occurring only once. The sequencing sample was made of peripheral blood or thyroid tissue (not recorded which). The origin of this receptor is an adult man with Graves' hyperthyroidism. The J gene is TRBJ2-5, the V gene TRBV7-9, with 8 bases fitting TRBD1. CDR3: CASSVSRGRGTQYF. CDR3 in DNA: TGTGCCAGCAGCGTTTCCAGGGGGCGCGGGACCCAGTACTTC.